These 15 T cell receptor beta chains were all obtained from the same sample, sequenced in a study of memory CD4+ T cells and cytomegalovirus serostatus. Single viable CD3+CD4+CD8-CD45RO+ cells were sorted as the memory CD4+ T cells. Sequencing used immunoSEQ multiplex PCR; TCRdb keeps in-frame clones, though not all of them. This sample has approximately 50,000 clones, with about 70% found just once. The sequencing input was memory CD4+ T cells from blood. These receptors all come from an adult in good health and CMV-seropositive.

The chain couples TRBV7-2 to TRBJ2-6; the match to TRBD1 covers 10 bases. This CDR3 has 17 residues. CDR1 and CDR2 from the germline V gene are SGHTA and FQGNSA. With 1 base clipped from V and 1 base from J, the junction kept 1 base outside the gene matches. This CDR3 reads CASSLVGQGSGANVLTF. In DNA, the CDR3 is TGTGCCAGCAGCTTAGTGGGACAGGGGTCTGGGGCCAACGTCCTGACTTTC.

This clone has a single count. V usage is TRBV2 and J usage is TRBJ2-1; 10 nucleotides match TRBD2. Germline values: CDR1 SNHLY, CDR2 FYNNEI. This CDR3 spans 13 amino acids. V lost 6 bases, J lost 7 bases, and 3 bases stayed unmatched. The CDR3 region has the DNA TGTGCCAGCAGCCAGGGACTAGCGAATGAGCAGTTCTTC. As protein: CASSQGLANEQFF.

The V and J genes are TRBV18 and TRBJ2-3; D not certain. The length of the CDR3 is 16 residues. The germline V and J ends were trimmed by 4 bases and 0 bases, with 14 bases remaining between them. Germline V gene lookup returns CDR1 KGHSH and CDR2 LQKENI. For the CDR3, the DNA is TGTGCCAGCTCACGGGTTCGTGAGGCTAGCACAGATACGCAGTATTTT. It encodes CASSRVREASTDTQYF.

The J gene is TRBJ1-3, the V gene TRBV29-1, with D hard to call. The CDR3 runs to 11 residues. Germline V gene lookup returns CDR1 SQVTM and CDR2 ANQGSEA. Deletions cut 0 bases from V and 5 bases from J, with 2 bases between. CDR3 sequence: CSVEERNTIYF. CDR3 nucleotides: TGCAGCGTTGAAGAGAGAAACACCATATATTTT.

This clone was seen a single time. The chain carries TRBV5-4 and TRBJ2-3; D may be TRBD2 (6 bases). V lost 5 bases and J lost 1, with 20 bases in between. Looked up from germline, CDR1 is SGHNT and CDR2 is YYREEE (reference sequence). The CDR3 is made up of 17 amino acids. The CDR3 DNA reads as TGTGCCAGCAGATTTGGGTATCGAGGGGAGGGCACAGATACGCAGTATTTT. Amino acid sequence: CASRFGYRGEGTDTQYF.

The rearrangement links TRBV28 to TRBJ1-4, with D tentatively TRBD1 (5 bases). This CDR3 has 13 residues. Germline CDR1 MDHEN, CDR2 SYDVKM. Trimming removed 11 bases from V and 8 bases from J, with 18 bases in between. The CDR3 loop reads CALSGGSSEKLFF. CDR3 DNA sequence: TGTGCCTTATCCGGGGGGTCGAGCGAAAAACTGTTTTTT.

The chain is built from TRBV28 and TRBJ2-7; D perhaps matches TRBD2 (6 bases). Germline V CDR1 and CDR2: MDHEN, SYDVKM. Trimming removed 8 bases at V and 0 bases at J, with 14 bases between. The CDR3 spans 14 residues. In nucleotides, the CDR3 is TGTGCCAGCCGGGGTAGCGGAGCCTCCTACGAGCAGTACTTC. Translating it yields CASRGSGASYEQYF.

J is TRBJ2-7 and V is TRBV11-2, with D possibly being TRBD1 (5 bases). The CDR3 spans 14 residues. CDR1 is SGHAT, CDR2 FQNNGV, per germline. V lost 1 base and J 5 bases, leaving 12 bases between the germline ends. The CDR3 is CASSLVPGSHEQYV. CDR3 DNA sequence: TGTGCCAGCAGCTTAGTTCCAGGGTCCCACGAGCAGTACGTC.

The chain has TRBV5-1 and TRBJ2-1; D gene uncertain. The CDR3 extends over 11 amino acids. V lost 7 bases, J lost 6 bases, and 8 bases lay in between. Looked up from germline, CDR1 is SGHRS and CDR2 is YFSETQ. CDR3 coding DNA: TGCGCCAGCGCGGCGGCCAATGAGCAGTTCTTC. Translation: CASAAANEQFF.

There are many counts of this clone. The rearrangement links TRBV6-5 to TRBJ1-2; no firm D call. The CDR3 loop spans 14 amino acids. Germline-derived CDR1 and CDR2 are MNHEY and SVGAGI. V was clipped by 5 bases and J by 3 bases, with 13 bases between them. The CDR3 protein is CASSNLGYDYGYTF. Here the CDR3 DNA reads TGTGCCAGCAGTAACCTGGGTTACGACTATGGCTACACCTTC.

The chain recombines TRBV18 with TRBJ1-1; 9 bases line up with TRBD1. With V trimmed by 6 bases and J by 1 base, 9 bases remained unmatched. CDR3 size: 16 residues. Germline CDR1 and CDR2: KGHSH and LQKENI. The CDR3 region is CASSKGQGGGNTEAFF. The CDR3 DNA follows: TGTGCCAGCTCCAAGGGACAGGGCGGAGGGAACACTGAAGCTTTCTTT.

This chain connects TRBV7-2 to TRBJ2-3, with D hard to call. The CDR3 runs to 12 residues. Germline lookup yields CDR1 SGHTA and CDR2 FQGNSA. V was shortened by 3 bases and J by 2 bases, with 3 bases between the two germline ends. The CDR3 DNA reads as TGTGCCAGCAGCTTGATCACAGATACGCAGTATTTT. Its translation is CASSLITDTQYF.

V and J are TRBV30 and TRBJ2-7; possibly TRBD1 for D (6 bases). The V end lost 4 bases, the J end lost 5 bases, and 18 bases lay between the germline ends. Germline V gives CDR1 GTSNPN, CDR2 SVGIG (reference sequence). The CDR3 spans 14 residues. CDR3 nucleotide sequence: TGTGCCTGGAATACCGGGACATACTCGAACGAGCAGTACTTC. This codes for CAWNTGTYSNEQYF.

In this sample, this clone turned up a few times. This sequence joins TRBV5-1 and TRBJ1-1; no clear D. The germline gives CDR1 SGHRS, CDR2 YFSETQ. This CDR3 has 14 amino acids. V was shortened by 0 bases and J by 3 bases, with 9 bases between the two germline ends. CDR3 in DNA: TGCGCCAGCAGCTTGGCCCGGGGTGACACTGAAGCTTTCTTT. It is translated as CASSLARGDTEAFF.

J is TRBJ2-7 and V is TRBV7-8; D possibly matches TRBD1 or TRBD2 (5 bases each). Trimming removed 6 bases from V and 3 bases from J, with 12 bases in between. This CDR3 has 13 residues. The germline V gene encodes CDR1 SGHVS and CDR2 FQNEAQ. The DNA for the CDR3 is TGTGCCAGCAGGGGGGACCGATTCTACGAGCAGTACGTC. It encodes CASRGDRFYEQYV.